The table lists the clone carrying this T cell receptor beta chain with a count of one. These data come from a study of blood T cell repertoires in COVID-19. Profiling relied on immunoSEQ multiplex PCR, and the TCRdb table lists in-frame clones only, not all of them. Counted here are over 150,000 clones, around 90% occurring once; the ten biggest clones make up roughly 4%. The ends were cut back, 0 bases at V and 3 bases at J, with 7 bases in the middle. The CDR3 runs 14 residues. Germline V CDR1 and CDR2: SGHTA, FQGTGA. The receptor's source is a woman aged 60-75 years who had recovered from COVID-19. The chain combines TRBV7-3 with TRBJ2-3; possibly TRBD2 for D (5 bases). Sequencing used peripheral blood. The CDR3 nucleotides read TGTGCCAGCAGCTTAACCGGCGGGACAGATACGCAGTATTTT. It translates to CASSLTGGTDTQYF.